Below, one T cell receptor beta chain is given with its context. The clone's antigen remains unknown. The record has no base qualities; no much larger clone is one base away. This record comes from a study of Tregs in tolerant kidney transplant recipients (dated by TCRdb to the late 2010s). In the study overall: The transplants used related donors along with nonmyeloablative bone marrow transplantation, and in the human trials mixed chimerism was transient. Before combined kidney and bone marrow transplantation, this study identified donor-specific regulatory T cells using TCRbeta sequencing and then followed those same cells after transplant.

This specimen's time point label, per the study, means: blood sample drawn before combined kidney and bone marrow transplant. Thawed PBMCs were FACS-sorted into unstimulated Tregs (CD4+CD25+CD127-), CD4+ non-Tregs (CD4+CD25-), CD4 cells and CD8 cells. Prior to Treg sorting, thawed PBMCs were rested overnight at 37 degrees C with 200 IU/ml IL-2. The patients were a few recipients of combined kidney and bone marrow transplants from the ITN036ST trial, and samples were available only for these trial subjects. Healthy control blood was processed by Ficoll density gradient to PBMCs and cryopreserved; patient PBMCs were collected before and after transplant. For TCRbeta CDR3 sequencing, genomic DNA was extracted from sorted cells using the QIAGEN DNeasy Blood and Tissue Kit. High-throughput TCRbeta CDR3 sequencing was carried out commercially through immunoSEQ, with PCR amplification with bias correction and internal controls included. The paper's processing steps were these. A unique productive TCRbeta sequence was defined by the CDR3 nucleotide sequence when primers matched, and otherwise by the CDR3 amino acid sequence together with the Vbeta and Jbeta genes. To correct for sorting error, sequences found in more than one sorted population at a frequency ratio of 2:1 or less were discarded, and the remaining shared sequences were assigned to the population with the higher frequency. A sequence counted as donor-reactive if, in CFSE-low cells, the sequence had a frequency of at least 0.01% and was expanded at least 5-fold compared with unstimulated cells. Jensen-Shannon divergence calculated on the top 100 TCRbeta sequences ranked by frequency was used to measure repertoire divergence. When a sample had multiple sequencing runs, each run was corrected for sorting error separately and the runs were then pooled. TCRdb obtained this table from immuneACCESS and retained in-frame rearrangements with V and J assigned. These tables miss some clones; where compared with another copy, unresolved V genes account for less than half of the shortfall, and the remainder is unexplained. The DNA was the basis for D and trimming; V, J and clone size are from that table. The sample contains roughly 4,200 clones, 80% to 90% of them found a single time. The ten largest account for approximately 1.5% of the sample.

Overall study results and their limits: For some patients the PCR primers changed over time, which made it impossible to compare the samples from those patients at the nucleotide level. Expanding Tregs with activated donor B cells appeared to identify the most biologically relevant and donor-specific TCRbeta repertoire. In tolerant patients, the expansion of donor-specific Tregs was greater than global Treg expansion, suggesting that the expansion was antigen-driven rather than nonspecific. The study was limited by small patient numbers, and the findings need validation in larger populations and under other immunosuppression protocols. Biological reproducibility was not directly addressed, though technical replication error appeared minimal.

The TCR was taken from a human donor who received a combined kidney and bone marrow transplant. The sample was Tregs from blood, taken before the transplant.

The nucleotide sequence reads as follows: TGCAGTGCGGGAAGGGGGATTGAAGCTTTCTTT. Its translation reads: CSAGRGIEAFF. The chain joins TRBV20-1 to TRBJ1-1; the D region possibly corresponds to TRBD1 (6 bases align). The CDR3 runs 11 amino acids, cysteine and phenylalanine included. CDR3 DNA only is kept here, 33 bases in frame from base 1. Sequences DFQATT (CDR1) and SNEGSKA (CDR2) are obtained from the germline V gene (reference sequence). Deletion took 6 bases off V and 7 bases off J, with a span of 12 bases between the germline ends.